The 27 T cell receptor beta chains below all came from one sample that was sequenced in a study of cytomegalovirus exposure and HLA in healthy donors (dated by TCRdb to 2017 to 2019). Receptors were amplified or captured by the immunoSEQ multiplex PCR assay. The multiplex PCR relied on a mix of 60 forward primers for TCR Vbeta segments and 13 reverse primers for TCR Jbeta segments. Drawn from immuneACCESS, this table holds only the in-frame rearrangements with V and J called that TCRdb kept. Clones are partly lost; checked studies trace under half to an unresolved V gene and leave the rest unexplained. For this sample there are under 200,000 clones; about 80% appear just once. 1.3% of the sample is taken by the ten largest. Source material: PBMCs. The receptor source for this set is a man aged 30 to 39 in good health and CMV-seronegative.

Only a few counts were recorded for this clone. This CDR3 is CASSFYLPGEQNTEAFF. The CDR3 region has the DNA TGTGCCAGCAGTTTCTACTTACCAGGGGAGCAGAACACTGAAGCTTTCTTT. The J gene is TRBJ1-1, the V gene TRBV27, with D perhaps matching TRBD1 (6 bases). CDR1 and CDR2 (germline): MNHEY, SMNVEV (reference sequence). CDR3 length equals 17 residues. With 3 bases removed from V and 1 base from J, the gap between germline ends came to 18 bases.

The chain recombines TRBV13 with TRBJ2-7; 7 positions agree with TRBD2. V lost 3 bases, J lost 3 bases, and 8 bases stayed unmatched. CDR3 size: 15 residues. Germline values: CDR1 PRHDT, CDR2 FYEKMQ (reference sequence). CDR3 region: CASSFMREWDYEQYF. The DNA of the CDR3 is TGTGCCAGCAGCTTTATGCGGGAGTGGGACTACGAGCAGTACTTC.

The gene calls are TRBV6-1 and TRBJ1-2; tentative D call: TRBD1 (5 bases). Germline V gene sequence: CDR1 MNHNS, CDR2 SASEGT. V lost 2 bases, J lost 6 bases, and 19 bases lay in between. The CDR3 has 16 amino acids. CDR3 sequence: CASSESSGWGRDGYTF. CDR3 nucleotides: TGTGCCAGCAGTGAATCGTCAGGTTGGGGGAGGGATGGCTACACCTTC.

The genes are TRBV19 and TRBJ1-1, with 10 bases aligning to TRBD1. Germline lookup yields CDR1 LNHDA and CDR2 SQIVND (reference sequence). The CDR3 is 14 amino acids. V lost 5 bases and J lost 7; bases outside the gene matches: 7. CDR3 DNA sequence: TGTGCCAGTAGTGCGACAGGGGGCGTCCTTGAAGCTTTCTTT. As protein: CASSATGGVLEAFF.

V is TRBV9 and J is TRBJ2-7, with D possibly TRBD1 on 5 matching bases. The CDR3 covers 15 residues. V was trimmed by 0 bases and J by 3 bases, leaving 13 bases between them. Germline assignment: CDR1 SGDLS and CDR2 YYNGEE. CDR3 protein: CASSVGPTESYEQYF. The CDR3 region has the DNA TGTGCCAGCAGCGTAGGTCCGACAGAGAGCTACGAGCAGTACTTC. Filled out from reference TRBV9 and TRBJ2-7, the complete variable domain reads DSGVTQTPKHLITATGQRVTLRCSPRSGDLSVYWYQQSLDQGLQFLIQYYNGEERAKGNILERFSAQQFPDLHSELNLSSLELGDSALYFCASSVGPTESYEQYFGPGTRLTVT.

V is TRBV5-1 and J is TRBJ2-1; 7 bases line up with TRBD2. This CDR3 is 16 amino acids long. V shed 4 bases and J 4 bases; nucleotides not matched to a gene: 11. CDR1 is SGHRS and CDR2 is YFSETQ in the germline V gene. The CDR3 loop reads CASSTGEGPEYNEQFF. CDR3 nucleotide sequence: TGCGCCAGCAGCACGGGGGAGGGCCCGGAATACAATGAGCAGTTCTTC.

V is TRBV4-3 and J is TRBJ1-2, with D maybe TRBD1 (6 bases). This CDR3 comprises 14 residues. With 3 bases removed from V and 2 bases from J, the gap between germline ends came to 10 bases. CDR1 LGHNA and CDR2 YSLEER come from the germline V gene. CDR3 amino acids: CASSQTGTNYGYTF. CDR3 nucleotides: TGCGCCAGCAGCCAGACAGGCACCAACTATGGCTACACCTTC.

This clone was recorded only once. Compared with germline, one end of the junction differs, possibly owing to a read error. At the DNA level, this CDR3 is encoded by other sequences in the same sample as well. CDR3 coding DNA: TGTGCCAGCAGTGAAGGAGGGGGACAGGGTTGGGAGACTCAGTACTTC. Its translation is CASSEGGGQGWETQYF. The chain recombines TRBV6-1 with TRBJ2-5; 9 bases fit TRBD1. The CDR3 totals 16 residues. Germline lookup yields CDR1 MNHNS and CDR2 SASEGT.

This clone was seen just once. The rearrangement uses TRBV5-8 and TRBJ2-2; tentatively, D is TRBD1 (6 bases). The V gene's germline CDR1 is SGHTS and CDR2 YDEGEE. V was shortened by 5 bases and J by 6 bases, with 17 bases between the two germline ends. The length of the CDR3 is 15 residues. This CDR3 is CASRDDRKEAGELFF. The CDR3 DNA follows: TGTGCCAGCAGGGACGACAGGAAGGAAGCCGGGGAGCTGTTTTTT.

In DNA, the CDR3 is TGTGCCAGCAGCTCGGGACAGGGTCCGAACACTGAAGCTTTCTTT. Translation gives CASSSGQGPNTEAFF. The chain couples TRBV11-1 to TRBJ1-1; the match to TRBD1 covers 9 bases. The germline V gene encodes CDR1 SGHAT and CDR2 FQDESV (reference sequence). Trimming took 4 bases from V and 1 from J; bases not matched to a gene: 4. This CDR3 contains 15 residues.

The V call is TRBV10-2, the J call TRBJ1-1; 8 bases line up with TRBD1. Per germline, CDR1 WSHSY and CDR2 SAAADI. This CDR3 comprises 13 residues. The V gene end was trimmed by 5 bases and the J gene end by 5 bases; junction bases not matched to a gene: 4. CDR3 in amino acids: CASSSQGATEAFF. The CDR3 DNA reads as TGCGCCAGCAGTTCCCAGGGGGCGACTGAAGCTTTCTTT.

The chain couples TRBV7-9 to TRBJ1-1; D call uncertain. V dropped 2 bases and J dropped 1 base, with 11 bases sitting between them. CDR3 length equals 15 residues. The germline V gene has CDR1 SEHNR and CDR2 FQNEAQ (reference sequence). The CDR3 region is CASSLFDTSNTEAFF. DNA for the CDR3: TGTGCCAGCAGCTTATTCGACACGTCGAACACTGAAGCTTTCTTT. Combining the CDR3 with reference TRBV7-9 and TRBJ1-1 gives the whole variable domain DTGVSQNPRHKITKRGQNVTFRCDPISEHNRLYWYRQTLGQGPEFLTYFQNEAQLEKSRLLSDRFSAERPKGSFSTLEIQRTEQGDSAMYLCASSLFDTSNTEAFFGQGTRLTVV.

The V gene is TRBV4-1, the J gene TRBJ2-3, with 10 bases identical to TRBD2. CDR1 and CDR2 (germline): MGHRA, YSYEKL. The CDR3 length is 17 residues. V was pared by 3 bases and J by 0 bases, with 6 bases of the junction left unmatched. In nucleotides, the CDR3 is TGCGCCAGCAGCCATCCCGGGACTAGCGCTAGCACAGATACGCAGTATTTT. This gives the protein CASSHPGTSASTDTQYF.

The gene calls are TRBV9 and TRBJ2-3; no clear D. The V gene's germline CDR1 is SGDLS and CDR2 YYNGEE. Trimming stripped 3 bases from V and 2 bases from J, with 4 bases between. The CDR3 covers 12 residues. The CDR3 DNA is TGTGCCAGCAGCGGCTACACAGATACGCAGTATTTT. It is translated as CASSGYTDTQYF. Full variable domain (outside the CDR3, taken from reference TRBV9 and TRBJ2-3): DSGVTQTPKHLITATGQRVTLRCSPRSGDLSVYWYQQSLDQGLQFLIQYYNGEERAKGNILERFSAQQFPDLHSELNLSSLELGDSALYFCASSGYTDTQYFGPGTRLTVL.

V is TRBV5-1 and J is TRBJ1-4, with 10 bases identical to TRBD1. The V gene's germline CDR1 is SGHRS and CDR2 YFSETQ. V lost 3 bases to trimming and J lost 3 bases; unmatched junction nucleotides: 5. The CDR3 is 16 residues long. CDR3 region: CASSSGQGVANEKLFF. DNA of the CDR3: TGCGCCAGCAGCTCTGGACAGGGGGTGGCTAATGAAAAACTGTTTTTT. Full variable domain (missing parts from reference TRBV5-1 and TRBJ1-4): KAGVTQTPRYLIKTRGQQVTLSCSPISGHRSVSWYQQTPGQGLQFLFEYFSETQRNKGNFPGRFSGRQFSNSRSEMNVSTLELGDSALYLCASSSGQGVANEKLFFGSGTQLSVL.

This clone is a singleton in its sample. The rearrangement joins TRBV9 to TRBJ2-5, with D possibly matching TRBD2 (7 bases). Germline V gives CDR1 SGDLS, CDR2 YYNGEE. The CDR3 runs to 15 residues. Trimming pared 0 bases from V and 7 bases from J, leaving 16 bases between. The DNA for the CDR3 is TGTGCCAGCAGCGTAGGTGGGGGGGCCCCGGGGACCCAGTACTTC. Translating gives CASSVGGGAPGTQYF.

The CDR3 loop is CASSLGGVGGSEKLFF. In nucleotides, the CDR3 is TGTGCCAGCAGCTTGGGAGGCGTGGGAGGTTCTGAAAAACTGTTTTTT. The chain has TRBV5-6 and TRBJ1-4; D gene uncertain. The CDR3 has 16 amino acids. V lost 0 bases and J 7 bases, leaving 16 bases between the germline ends. The germline gives CDR1 SGHDT, CDR2 YYEEEE.

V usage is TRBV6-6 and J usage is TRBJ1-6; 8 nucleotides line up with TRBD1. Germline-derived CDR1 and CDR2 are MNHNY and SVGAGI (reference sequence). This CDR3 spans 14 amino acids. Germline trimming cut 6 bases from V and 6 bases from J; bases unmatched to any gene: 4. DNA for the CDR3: TGTGCCAGCAGCCAGACAGGGGTTAATTCACCCCTCCACTTT. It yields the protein CASSQTGVNSPLHF.

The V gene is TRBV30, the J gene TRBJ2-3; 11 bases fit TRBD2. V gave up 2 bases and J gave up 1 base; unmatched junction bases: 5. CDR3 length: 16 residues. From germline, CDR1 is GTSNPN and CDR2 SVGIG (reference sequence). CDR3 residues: CAWSPLTSGGTDTQYF. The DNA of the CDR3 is TGTGCCTGGAGTCCCCTGACTAGCGGGGGCACAGATACGCAGTATTTT.

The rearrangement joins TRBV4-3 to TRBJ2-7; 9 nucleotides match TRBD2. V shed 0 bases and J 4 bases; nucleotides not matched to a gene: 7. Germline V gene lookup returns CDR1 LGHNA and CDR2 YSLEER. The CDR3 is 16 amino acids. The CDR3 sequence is CASSQDPRGGGYEQYF. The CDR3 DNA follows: TGCGCCAGCAGCCAAGATCCGCGGGGGGGCGGATACGAGCAGTACTTC.

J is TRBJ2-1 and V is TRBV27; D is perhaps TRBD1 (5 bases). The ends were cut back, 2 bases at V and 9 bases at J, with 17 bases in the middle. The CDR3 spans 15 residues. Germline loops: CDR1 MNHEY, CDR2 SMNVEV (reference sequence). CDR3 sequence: CASSLGNGRVGEQFF. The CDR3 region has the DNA TGTGCCAGCAGTTTAGGAAACGGCAGGGTTGGTGAGCAGTTCTTC.

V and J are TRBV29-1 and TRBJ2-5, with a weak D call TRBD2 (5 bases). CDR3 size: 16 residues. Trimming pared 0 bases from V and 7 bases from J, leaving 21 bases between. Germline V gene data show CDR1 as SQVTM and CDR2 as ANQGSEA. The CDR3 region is CSVEDPRAEAWGTQYF. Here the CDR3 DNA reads TGCAGCGTTGAAGATCCGCGAGCGGAAGCATGGGGGACCCAGTACTTC.

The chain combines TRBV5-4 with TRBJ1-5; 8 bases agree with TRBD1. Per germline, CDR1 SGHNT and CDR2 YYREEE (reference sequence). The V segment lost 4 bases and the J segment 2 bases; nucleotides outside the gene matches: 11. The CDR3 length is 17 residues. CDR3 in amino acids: CASSLRTGPLGNQPQHF. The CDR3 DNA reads TGTGCCAGCAGCCTACGGACAGGGCCCCTAGGCAATCAGCCCCAGCATTTT. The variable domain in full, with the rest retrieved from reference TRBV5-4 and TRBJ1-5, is ETGVTQSPTHLIKTRGQQVTLRCSSQSGHNTVSWYQQALGQGPQFIFQYYREEENGRGNFPPRFSGLQFPNYSSELNVNALELDDSALYLCASSLRTGPLGNQPQHFGDGTRLSIL.

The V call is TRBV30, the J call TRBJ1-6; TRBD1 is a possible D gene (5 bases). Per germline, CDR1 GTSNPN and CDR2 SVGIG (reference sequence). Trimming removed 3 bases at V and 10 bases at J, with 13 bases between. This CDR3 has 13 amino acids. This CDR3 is CAWRPQGLSPLHF. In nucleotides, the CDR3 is TGTGCCTGGAGACCCCAGGGTTTGTCACCCCTCCACTTT.

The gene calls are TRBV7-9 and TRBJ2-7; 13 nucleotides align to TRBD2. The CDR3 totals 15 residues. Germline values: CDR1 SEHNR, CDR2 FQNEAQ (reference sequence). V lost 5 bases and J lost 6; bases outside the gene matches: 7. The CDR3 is CASSPGLAGSSEQYF. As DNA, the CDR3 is TGTGCCAGCAGCCCGGGACTAGCGGGGTCATCCGAGCAGTACTTC.

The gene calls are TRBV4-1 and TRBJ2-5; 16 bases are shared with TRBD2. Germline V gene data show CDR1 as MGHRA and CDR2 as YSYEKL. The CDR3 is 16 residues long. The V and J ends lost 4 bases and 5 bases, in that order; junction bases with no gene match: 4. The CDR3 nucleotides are TGCGCCAGCAGCCCGGGACTAGCGGGAGGGCCGGAGACCCAGTACTTC. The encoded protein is CASSPGLAGGPETQYF.

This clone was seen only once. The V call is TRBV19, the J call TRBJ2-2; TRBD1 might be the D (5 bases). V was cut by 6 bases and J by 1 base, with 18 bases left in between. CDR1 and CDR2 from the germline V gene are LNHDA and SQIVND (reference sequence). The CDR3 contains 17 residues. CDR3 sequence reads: CASRLDSQAVNTGELFF. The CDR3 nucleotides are TGTGCCAGTAGACTCGACAGTCAGGCGGTGAACACCGGGGAGCTGTTTTTT.